This T cell receptor beta chain is from a study of technical replicates of blood from several donors. Profiled with immunoSEQ multiplex PCR; TCRdb holds only in-frame clones, not every one. This sample carries about 75,000 clones, around 93% of them seen once, and the ten largest clones take 0.35% to 0.45%. Germline trimming cut 5 bases from V and 4 bases from J; bases unmatched to any gene: 6. Germline V gene data show CDR1 as LNHNV and CDR2 as YYDKDF (reference sequence). The CDR3 loop spans 15 amino acids. V gene TRBV15 combines with J gene TRBJ2-3, with 10 bases fitting TRBD2. The receptor comes from a human donor in good health. The specimen was T cells isolated from PBMCs. The CDR3 protein is CATSPRLAGADTQYF. The CDR3 region has the DNA TGTGCCACCAGCCCCCGACTAGCGGGTGCAGATACGCAGTATTTT.